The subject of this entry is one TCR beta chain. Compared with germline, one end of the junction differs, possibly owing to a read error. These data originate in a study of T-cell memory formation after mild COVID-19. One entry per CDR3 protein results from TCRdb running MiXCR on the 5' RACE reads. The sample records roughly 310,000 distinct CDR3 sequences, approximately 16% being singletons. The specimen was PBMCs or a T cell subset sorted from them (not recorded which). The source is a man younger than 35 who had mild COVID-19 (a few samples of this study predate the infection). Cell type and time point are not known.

CDR3 in amino acids: CASSLGALDEQFF. In nucleotides, the CDR3 is TGTGCTAGCAGCTTAGGAGCCTTAGATGAGCAGTTCTTC. The gene calls are TRBV7-7 and TRBJ2-1; D unclear. Germline V CDR1 and CDR2: SSHAT, FNYEAQ (reference sequence). This CDR3 has 13 amino acids.